The 10 T cell receptor beta chains below come from one sample, sequenced in a study of cytomegalovirus exposure and HLA in healthy donors. PCR primers comprised 60 Vbeta and 13 Jbeta primers. Using immunoSEQ multiplex PCR, the repertoire was profiled, and TCRdb retains in-frame clones only, with some absent. The sample consists of 100,000 to 150,000 clones, about 83% of them appearing once. Sequencing was performed on PBMCs. All receptors come from a woman aged 40 to 55 in good health and CMV-seropositive.

The chain recombines TRBV5-1 with TRBJ2-7, with a possible D match to TRBD1 (6 bases). The CDR3 is made up of 14 amino acids. The germline gives CDR1 SGHRS, CDR2 YFSETQ. V lost 4 bases and J 1 base, leaving 12 bases between the germline ends. The CDR3: CASSRNTGSYEQYF. CDR3 DNA sequence: TGCGCCAGCAGCCGAAACACAGGGTCCTACGAGCAGTACTTC.

This clone came up once. The V and J genes are TRBV5-6 and TRBJ2-3; a weak D match, TRBD2 (6 bases). The ends were cut back, 0 bases at V and 6 bases at J, with 14 bases in the middle. This CDR3 is built from 15 residues. CDR1 SGHDT and CDR2 YYEEEE come from the germline V gene. CDR3 DNA sequence: TGTGCCAGCAGCTTGGAGGTAGCGGTGGAGGATACGCAGTATTTT. This sequence encodes CASSLEVAVEDTQYF.

The genes are TRBV18 and TRBJ1-2; TRBD1 matches 7 bases. Per germline, CDR1 KGHSH and CDR2 LQKENI. The CDR3 is 16 amino acids. V lost 2 bases and J lost 4; bases outside the gene matches: 10. DNA for the CDR3: TGTGCCAGCTCACCATTGTCAACAGGGGTCGGCTATGGCTACACCTTC. It specifies CASSPLSTGVGYGYTF.

V and J are TRBV27 and TRBJ2-6; no definite D call. This CDR3 is 16 amino acids long. The germline V and J ends were trimmed by 3 bases and 1 base, with 10 bases remaining between them. Germline lookup yields CDR1 MNHEY and CDR2 SMNVEV (reference sequence). Here the CDR3 reads CASSFRGISGANVLTF. The CDR3 nucleotides are TGTGCCAGCAGTTTTCGAGGTATTTCTGGGGCCAACGTCCTGACTTTC.

Here the CDR3 DNA reads TGTGCCAGCAGCTTCGGCGCAGTAGACTCGCCCTTCTTC. Encoded protein: CASSFGAVDSPFF. The chain carries TRBV11-3 and TRBJ2-1, with unresolved D. Per germline, CDR1 SGHNT and CDR2 YENEEA. This CDR3 is built from 13 residues. V was clipped by 3 bases and J by 16 bases, with 19 bases between them.

The chain recombines TRBV2 with TRBJ2-7, with TRBD2 matching 13 bases. The germline gives CDR1 SNHLY, CDR2 FYNNEI. The CDR3 loop spans 15 amino acids. After removal of 6 bases from V and 7 bases from J, the junction contained 9 bases not matched to a gene. CDR3 protein: CASSGTSGARGEQYF. In nucleotides, the CDR3 is TGTGCCAGCAGCGGGACTAGCGGGGCCCGAGGGGAGCAGTACTTC.

The chain links TRBV7-9 to TRBJ2-1, with 9 bases aligning to TRBD1. The CDR3 is 14 amino acids. Germline CDR1 reads SEHNR; CDR2 reads FQNEAQ (reference sequence). Trimming took 2 bases from V and 7 from J; bases not matched to a gene: 3. Written as DNA, the CDR3 is TGTGCCAGCAGCTTACGGACAGGGGCGAATGAGCAGTTCTTC. Translating gives CASSLRTGANEQFF.

The V call is TRBV7-9, the J call TRBJ1-2, with 10 bases lining up with TRBD1. This CDR3 contains 14 residues. Germline loops: CDR1 SEHNR, CDR2 FQNEAQ (reference sequence). V gave up 5 bases and J gave up 8 bases; unmatched junction bases: 8. This chain's CDR3 is CASSGGQGDRGYTF. CDR3 bases: TGTGCCAGCAGCGGAGGACAGGGGGATCGGGGCTACACCTTC.

This clone was seen a handful of times. The chain carries TRBV5-4 and TRBJ2-7, with 8 bases fitting TRBD1. The V gene end was trimmed by 4 bases and the J gene end by 6 bases; junction bases not matched to a gene: 9. Germline V gives CDR1 SGHNT, CDR2 YYREEE (reference sequence). This CDR3 is 14 amino acids long. CDR3 residues: CASSTPDRAGEQYF. CDR3 bases: TGTGCCAGCAGCACCCCGGACAGGGCGGGCGAGCAGTACTTC. Based on the CDR3 plus reference TRBV5-4 and TRBJ2-7, the full variable domain is ETGVTQSPTHLIKTRGQQVTLRCSSQSGHNTVSWYQQALGQGPQFIFQYYREEENGRGNFPPRFSGLQFPNYSSELNVNALELDDSALYLCASSTPDRAGEQYFGPGTRLTVT.

V gene TRBV6-1 combines with J gene TRBJ1-2, with 9 bases lining up with TRBD1. Per the germline V gene, CDR1 is MNHNS and CDR2 is SASEGT. With 7 bases clipped from V and 4 bases from J, the junction kept 10 bases outside the gene matches. The CDR3 covers 15 residues. CDR3 coding DNA: TGTGCCAGCAATACGGACAGGGGATTCACCTATGGCTACACCTTC. Its protein product is CASNTDRGFTYGYTF.